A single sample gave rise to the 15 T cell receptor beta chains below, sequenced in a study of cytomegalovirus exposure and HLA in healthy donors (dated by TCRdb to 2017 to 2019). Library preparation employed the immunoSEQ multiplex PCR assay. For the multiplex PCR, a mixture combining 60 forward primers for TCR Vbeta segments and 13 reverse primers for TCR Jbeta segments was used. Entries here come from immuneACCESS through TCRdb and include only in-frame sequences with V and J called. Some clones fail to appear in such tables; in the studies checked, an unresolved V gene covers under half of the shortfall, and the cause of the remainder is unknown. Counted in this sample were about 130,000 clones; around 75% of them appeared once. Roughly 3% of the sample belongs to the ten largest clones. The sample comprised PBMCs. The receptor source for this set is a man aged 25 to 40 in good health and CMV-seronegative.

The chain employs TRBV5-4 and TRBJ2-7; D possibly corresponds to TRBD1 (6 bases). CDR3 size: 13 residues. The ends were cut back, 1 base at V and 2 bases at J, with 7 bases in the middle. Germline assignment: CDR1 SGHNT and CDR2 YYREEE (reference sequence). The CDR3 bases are TGTGCCAGCAGCTTGAACAGGGCCTACGAGCAGTACTTC. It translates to CASSLNRAYEQYF.

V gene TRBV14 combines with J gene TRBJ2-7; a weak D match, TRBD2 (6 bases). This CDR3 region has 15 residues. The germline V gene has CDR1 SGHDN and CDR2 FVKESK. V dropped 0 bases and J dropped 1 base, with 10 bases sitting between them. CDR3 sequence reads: CASSQDTSSSYEQYF. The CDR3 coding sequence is TGTGCCAGCAGCCAAGATACTAGCTCATCCTACGAGCAGTACTTC.

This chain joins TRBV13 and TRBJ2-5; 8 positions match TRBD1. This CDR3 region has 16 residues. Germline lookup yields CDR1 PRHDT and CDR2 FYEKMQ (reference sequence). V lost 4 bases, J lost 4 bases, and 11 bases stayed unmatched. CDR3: CASSSQTGDGRETQYF. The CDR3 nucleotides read TGTGCCAGCAGCTCGCAGACAGGGGATGGTAGAGAGACCCAGTACTTC.

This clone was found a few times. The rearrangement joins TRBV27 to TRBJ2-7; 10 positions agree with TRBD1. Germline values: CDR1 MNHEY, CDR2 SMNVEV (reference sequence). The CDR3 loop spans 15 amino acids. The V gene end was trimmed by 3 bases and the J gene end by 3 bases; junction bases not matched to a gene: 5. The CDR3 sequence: CASSFYGTGDYEQYF. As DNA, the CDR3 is TGTGCCAGCAGTTTTTACGGGACAGGGGACTACGAGCAGTACTTC.

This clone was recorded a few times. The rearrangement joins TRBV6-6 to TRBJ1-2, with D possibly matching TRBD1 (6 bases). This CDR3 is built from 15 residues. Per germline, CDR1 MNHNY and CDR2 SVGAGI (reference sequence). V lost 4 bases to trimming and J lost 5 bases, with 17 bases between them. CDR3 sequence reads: CASSLGGGQGYGYTF. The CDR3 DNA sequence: TGTGCCAGCAGTTTAGGGGGGGGGCAGGGGTATGGCTACACCTTC.

The CDR3: CASSGTGSETQYF. As DNA, the CDR3 is TGTGCCAGCAGCGGAACAGGGTCAGAGACCCAGTACTTC. This chain uses TRBV7-3 with TRBJ2-5; TRBD1 is a possible D gene (6 bases). The CDR3 is 13 amino acids. Looked up from germline, CDR1 is SGHTA and CDR2 is FQGTGA. V shed 5 bases and J shed 4 bases, with 11 bases lying between them.

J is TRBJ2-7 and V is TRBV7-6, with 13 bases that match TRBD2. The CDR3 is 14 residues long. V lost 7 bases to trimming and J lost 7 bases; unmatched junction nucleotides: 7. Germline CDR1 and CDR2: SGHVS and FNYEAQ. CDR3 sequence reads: CASTSTSGGSEQYF. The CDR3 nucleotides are TGTGCCAGCACCTCGACTAGCGGGGGGTCGGAGCAGTACTTC.

The CDR3 region has the DNA TGTGCCAGTAGTATTTGGCCAGCGGACAATGAGCAGTTCTTC. Translation: CASSIWPADNEQFF. The genes are TRBV19 and TRBJ2-1, with D perhaps TRBD2 (5 bases). V dropped 3 bases and J dropped 5 bases, with 11 bases sitting between them. CDR1 and CDR2 (germline): LNHDA, SQIVND (reference sequence). The CDR3 loop spans 14 amino acids. The full variable domain, completed using reference TRBV19 and TRBJ2-1, is DGGITQSPKYLFRKEGQNVTLSCEQNLNHDAMYWYRQDPGQGLRLIYYSQIVNDFQKGDIAEGYSVSREKKESFPLTVTSAQKNPTAFYLCASSIWPADNEQFFGPGTRLTVL.

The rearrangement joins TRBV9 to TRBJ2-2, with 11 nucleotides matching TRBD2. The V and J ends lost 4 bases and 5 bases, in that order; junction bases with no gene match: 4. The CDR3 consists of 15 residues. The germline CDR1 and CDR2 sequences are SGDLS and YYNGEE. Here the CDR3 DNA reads TGTGCCAGCAGCCCAGGACTAGCGGGTACCGGGGAGCTGTTTTTT. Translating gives CASSPGLAGTGELFF. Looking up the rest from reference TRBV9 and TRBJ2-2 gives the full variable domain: DSGVTQTPKHLITATGQRVTLRCSPRSGDLSVYWYQQSLDQGLQFLIQYYNGEERAKGNILERFSAQQFPDLHSELNLSSLELGDSALYFCASSPGLAGTGELFFGEGSRLTVL.

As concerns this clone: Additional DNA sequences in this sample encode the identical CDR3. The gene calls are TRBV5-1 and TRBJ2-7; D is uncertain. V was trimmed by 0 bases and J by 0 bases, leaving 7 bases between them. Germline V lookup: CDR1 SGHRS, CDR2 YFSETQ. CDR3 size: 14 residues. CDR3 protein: CASSLGGGSYEQYF. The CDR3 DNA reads TGCGCCAGCAGCTTGGGCGGCGGCTCCTACGAGCAGTACTTC. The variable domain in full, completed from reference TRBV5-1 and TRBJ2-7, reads KAGVTQTPRYLIKTRGQQVTLSCSPISGHRSVSWYQQTPGQGLQFLFEYFSETQRNKGNFPGRFSGRQFSNSRSEMNVSTLELGDSALYLCASSLGGGSYEQYFGPGTRLTVT.

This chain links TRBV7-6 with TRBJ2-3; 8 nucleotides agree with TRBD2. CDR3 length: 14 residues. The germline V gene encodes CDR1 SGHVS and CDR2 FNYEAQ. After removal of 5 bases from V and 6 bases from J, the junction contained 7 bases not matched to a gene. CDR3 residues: CASSTPSGQDTQYF. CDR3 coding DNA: TGTGCCAGCAGCACACCTAGCGGGCAGGATACGCAGTATTTT.

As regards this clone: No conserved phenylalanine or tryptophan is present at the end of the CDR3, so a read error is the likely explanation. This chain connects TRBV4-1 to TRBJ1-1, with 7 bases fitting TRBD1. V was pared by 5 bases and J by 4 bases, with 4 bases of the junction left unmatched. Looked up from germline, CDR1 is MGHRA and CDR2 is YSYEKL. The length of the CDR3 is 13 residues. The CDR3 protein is CASSLTGSTEAFV. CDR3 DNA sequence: TGCGCCAGCAGCTTGACAGGGTCCACTGAAGCTTTCGTT.

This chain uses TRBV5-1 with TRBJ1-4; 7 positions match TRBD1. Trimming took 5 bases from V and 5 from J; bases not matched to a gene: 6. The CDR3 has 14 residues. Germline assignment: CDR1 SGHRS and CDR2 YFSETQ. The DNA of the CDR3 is TGCGCCAGCAGTTCCGGGACAGAAAATGAAAAACTGTTTTTT. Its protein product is CASSSGTENEKLFF.

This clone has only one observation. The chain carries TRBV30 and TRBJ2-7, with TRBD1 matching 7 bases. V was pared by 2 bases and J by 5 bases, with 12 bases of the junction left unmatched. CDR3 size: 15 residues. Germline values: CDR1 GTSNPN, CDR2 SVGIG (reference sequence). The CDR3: CAWSRGQTFGNEQYF. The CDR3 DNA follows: TGTGCCTGGAGTCGGGGACAGACGTTCGGAAACGAGCAGTACTTC.

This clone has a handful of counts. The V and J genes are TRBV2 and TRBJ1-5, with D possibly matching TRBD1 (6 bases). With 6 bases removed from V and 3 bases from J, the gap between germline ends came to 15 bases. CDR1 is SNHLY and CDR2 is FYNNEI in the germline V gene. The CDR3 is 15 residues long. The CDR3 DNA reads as TGTGCCAGCAGAGGGCCAGGGGTCCTCAATCAGCCCCAGCATTTT. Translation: CASRGPGVLNQPQHF.